The source of this TCR beta chain is a study of cytomegalovirus exposure and HLA in healthy donors (dated by TCRdb to about 2017). Some background on the complete study: According to an earlier analysis of 587 of the donors, some 170 million T cells yielded 120 million or so unique TCR beta sequences and more than 250 Gb of sequence data. About 280 gigabases of sequencing data and roughly 81 million unique TCR sequences made up an early release that covered fewer than 650 HLA-typed donors. Among the roughly 390 genotyped donors, around 81% belonged to the genetic ancestry cluster associated with self-reported Caucasian donors. The study was designed to test whether signatures of past pathogen exposure could be identified by cataloging public T cell receptors. Using immunosequencing, the study profiled T cell repertoires from about 650 subjects and related those repertoires to cytomegalovirus serostatus. A separate validation cohort of 100 to 150 different subjects was used in addition to the 666-subject first cohort. The study combined high-throughput TCR immunosequencing, statistical association of individual TCRs with disease status, and machine learning to predict cytomegalovirus infection status. To study patterns of TCR occurrence, a later analysis re-analyzed previously published TCR beta repertoires from 666 donors and added high-resolution HLA genotyping. In the later analysis, no new phenotypic data were used to find candidate immune exposures; instead, reliance was placed on TCR beta sequences and their occurrence across donors. An earlier analysis of 450 to 750 of the donors used high-throughput TCR beta sequencing to judge whether each TCR beta V gene segment behaved as functional or pseudogenic. Alongside the repertoire data, information on donor age, sex, ethnicity and CMV serostatus was compiled. Genome-wide SNP genotypes for about 65% of the 666 donors were used in a later genetic analysis, which treated that subset as a discovery cohort. Every repertoire in the discovery cohort had been generated on one and the same sequencing platform. Class I and class II HLA loci were covered by the typing at four-digit resolution. The number of donors typed differed by locus, with roughly 620-630 for A, B, C, DRB1 and DQB1, around 560 for DQA1, some 570 for DPA1, and some 440 for DPB1. Several DR-DQ haplotypes were treated as single units for association and clustering because of strong linkage in the cohort. Among roughly 400 genotyped donors of the cohort, an average of roughly 230,000 unique TCR beta nucleotide sequences was sequenced per donor, of which about 19% were non-productive. The study at large found these results: A group of highly shared sequence variants was considered likely to be a technical artifact of the sequencing pipeline. Assigning TCR associations to individual alleles was difficult when HLA alleles, especially DR and DQ, strongly co-occurred. Cytomegalovirus status was reported to be diagnosed by the classifier with high specificity and sensitivity in both the original and validation cohorts. Linkage disequilibrium might explain the correlated functional status among segregating V segments, but an unknown experimental factor could not be excluded. The earlier analysis of about 600 of the donors excluded 15 to 20 rarely observed V segments, including chromosome 9 orphons, because counts were too low. Specific HLA alleles were associated with 16,951 TCR beta sequences at a false discovery rate of 0.05 in a later analysis. According to a later analysis, parvovirus B19, influenza, CMV and Epstein-Barr virus appeared linked to several top co-occurrence clusters. A later genetic analysis reported fewer N-insertions in productive TCRs among donors in an Asian-associated ancestry cluster than the roughly 620-donor mean. A further reported finding was that TCR beta sequences accurately predicted the HLA-A and HLA-B alleles for most subjects in the first cohort. In an earlier analysis of about 600 of the donors, most TCR beta V segments appeared in productive rearrangements about 90% or about 30% of the time, broadly matching IMGT annotations. The only immune exposure information available for the cohort was CMV serostatus. In a later analysis, TCR association rates were found to vary across HLA loci, with the most associated TCRs seen for DRB1 alleles and the fewest for HLA-C alleles. Across donors, most TCR sequences were observed very rarely, whereas some public TCRs were present in many individuals. In a later analysis, HLA-associated TCR beta chains showed more clonal expansion and lower generation probabilities than non-associated chains that were equally common. Sequencing depth was assumed to be roughly uniform across donors in the presence/absence analyses, though that assumption may not hold. In the study, around 160 TCR beta chains were listed as associated with cytomegalovirus. Only TCR beta chains were sequenced in this cohort, and the absence of alpha or paired-chain data limited detectable features. HLA typing was unavailable for some donors at each locus, so association tests used only the typed subset. A few of the identified cytomegalovirus-associated TCR beta chains were confirmed in vitro to be specific for cytomegalovirus antigens. A later analysis found that most CMV-associated TCR beta chains appeared HLA-restricted, with HLA associations seemingly driven largely by CMV exposure. Some IMGT-functional V segments, including TRBV6-2 and TRBV6-3, could not be distinguished by the 87-base-pair reads and were therefore excluded. The authors suggested that the approach could potentially be extended to other disease states and immunological phenotypes. An association between a missense DCLRE1C variant and V-gene and J-gene trimming of TCR beta chains was found in a later genetic analysis and replicated in an independent cohort.

For this chain, trimming is 2 bases at the V end and 8 bases at the J end, and the number of junction bases without a gene match is 8. From a lookup of the germline V gene, CDR1 and CDR2 are SGDLS and YYNGEE. The CDR3 goes from the cysteine to the phenylalanine over 14 residues. Only the CDR3 region is kept as DNA, spanning 42 bases read in frame from base 1. The library came from the immunoSEQ multiplex PCR assay. For the multiplex PCR, a mixture combining 60 forward primers for TCR Vbeta segments and 13 reverse primers for TCR Jbeta segments was used. Amplification of the CDR3 region of rearranged TCR beta genes was performed with a multiplex PCR assay on genomic DNA. Amplified TCR beta libraries were sequenced as 87-base-pair reads on the Illumina HiSeq System. Concerning the study's data processing: Across the 500 to 700 repertoires, a later analysis counted 80 million or so unique TCR beta chains, around 10 million of which were shared by at least two donors. Raw reads were error-corrected and collapsed into unique sequences with a nearest-neighbor algorithm that merged closely related sequences to remove PCR and sequencing errors. CDR3 sequences were aligned to IMGT reference sequences to assign V, D and J gene segments. For a sequence to be retained, a match of at least six nucleotides was required to both a V gene segment and a J gene segment. Rearrangements were classified as productive when the CDR3 lacked stop codons and remained in frame with V and J, and all other rearrangements were classified as non-productive. CDR3 was defined by IMGT convention, running from the second conserved V-encoded cysteine to the conserved J-encoded phenylalanine. The earlier analysis of 500 to 650 of the donors excluded any sequence lacking an unambiguous match to a single V gene segment. An earlier analysis of around 600 of the donors classified V segments as functional when productive rearrangements were above 56.7% and as segregating when the standard deviation between donors was above 5%. A statistical classification framework was built to diagnose cytomegalovirus status from the catalog of TCR beta chain sequences. In a later analysis, TCR nucleotide sequences were compared against IMGT/GENE-DB human TR gene sequences so that V and J genes could be assigned. The TCRdist pipeline was used in a later analysis to assign CDR3 sequences and most-parsimonious VDJ recombination scenarios. A later analysis defined each TCR beta chain by its CDR3 amino acid sequence plus V-gene family, and excluded reads lacking a unique V-gene family. As a way to deal with suspected cross-contamination and a sequencing artifact, a later analysis dropped 450 to 600 nucleotide sequences that were highly shared and had low generation probability. In a later analysis, a clonal expansion index was calculated for each public chain from normalized within-repertoire ranks of inferred template counts. In a later analysis, generation probabilities were computed with a VDJ recombination model fitted to out-of-frame rearrangements, and the resulting probabilities were checked against IGoR. In a later analysis, TCR-TCR, TCR-HLA and TCR-CMV co-occurrence was scored with hypergeometric tests, and a repertoire-size bias correction was applied to TCR pairs. A later analysis estimated false discovery rates by permuting HLA or CMV assignments 20 times. In a later analysis, co-occurring TCRs were grouped using DBSCAN, and TCRdist sequence similarity was added for clustering within HLA-allele-positive subsets. Repertoires with fewer than 30,000 or more than 120,000 public chains were left out of co-occurrence clustering, as were about 5 repertoires with anomalous nucleotide sharing. As stored in TCRdb, this immuneACCESS dataset retains in-frame rearrangements with V and J assigned. A fraction of the clones does not appear; measured against another copy, unresolved V genes explain less than half of the discrepancy, and the remainder lacks a known reason. Clonal size and the V and J genes are those of that table, whereas D and trimming came from the DNA. Present in this sample are more than 150,000 clones, 75% to 90% of which were seen just once. The top ten constitute roughly 6% of the sample.

About this clone: No antigen is known for it. No base-level quality is on record; no much larger clone is a single base apart.

The cohort comprised under 700 healthy bone marrow donors. Cohort members were all nominally healthy when sampled, although unrecorded immune exposures were likely present. The donor tested CMV seropositive, placing the donor among the 250 to 350 seropositive members of the cohort. A peripheral blood sample was collected from each donor, and TCR beta sequencing was performed on peripheral blood mononuclear cells. Genomic DNA extraction from the blood cell samples was performed with the Qiagen DNeasy Blood Extraction Kit. Sequenced material: PBMCs. The receptor was isolated from a man aged 35-49 years in good health and CMV-seropositive. The chain is encoded by TRBV9 joined to TRBJ2-3; 7 junctional bases match TRBD1. The sequence in DNA is TGTGCCAGCAGCGTTATGGGGGACAGAGGTACGCAGTATTTT. This is translated as CASSVMGDRGTQYF.